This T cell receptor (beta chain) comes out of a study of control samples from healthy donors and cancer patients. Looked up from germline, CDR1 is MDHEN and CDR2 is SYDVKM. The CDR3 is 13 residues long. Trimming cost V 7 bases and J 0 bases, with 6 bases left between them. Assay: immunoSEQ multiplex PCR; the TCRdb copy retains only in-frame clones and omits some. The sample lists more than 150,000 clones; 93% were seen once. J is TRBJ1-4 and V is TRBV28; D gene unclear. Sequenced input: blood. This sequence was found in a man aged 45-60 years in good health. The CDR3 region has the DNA TGTGCCAGCAACCCCGCAACTAATGAAAAACTGTTTTTT. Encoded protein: CASNPATNEKLFF.